The 6 T cell receptor beta chains given below trace back to one sample, sequenced in a study of T cells in Graves' hyperthyroidism and ophthalmopathy. It was RNA transcripts that yielded the amplified TCR beta CDR3 regions. The TCR CDR3 was amplified in a first-round RT-PCR using the HTBI primer set. One entry per CDR3 protein results from TCRdb running MiXCR on the multiplex PCR reads. The sample includes around 620,000 distinct CDR3 sequences, 14% of them seen just once. Source material: blood. The receptor source for this set is a woman between 18 and 29 years old with Graves' ophthalmopathy.

The V gene is TRBV25-1, the J gene TRBJ1-2, with D unresolved. The length of the CDR3 is 15 residues. Germline CDR1 reads MGHDK; CDR2 reads SYGVNS. V lost 5 bases and J lost 3, with 16 bases in between. CDR3 region: CASSRLSGGDYGYTF. CDR3 DNA sequence: TGTGCCAGCAGTCGGCTGTCGGGAGGTGACTATGGCTACACCTTC.

This sequence joins TRBV9 and TRBJ2-2; 14 positions agree with TRBD2. Unmatched junction bases numbered 3, after V lost 0 bases and J lost 2 bases. From germline, CDR1 is SGDLS and CDR2 YYNGEE. This CDR3 spans 18 amino acids. CDR3 DNA sequence: TGTGCCAGCAGCGTAGGGACTAGCGGGAGGCCAAACACCGGGGAGCTGTTTTTT. Encoded protein: CASSVGTSGRPNTGELFF. The full variable domain, rest sourced from reference TRBV9 and TRBJ2-2, is DSGVTQTPKHLITATGQRVTLRCSPRSGDLSVYWYQQSLDQGLQFLIQYYNGEERAKGNILERFSAQQFPDLHSELNLSSLELGDSALYFCASSVGTSGRPNTGELFFGEGSRLTVL.

This clonotype was counted at least ten times. This sequence joins TRBV6-2 or TRBV6-3 and TRBJ1-1; D remains ambiguous. The V gene's germline CDR1 is MNHEY and CDR2 SVGEGT. Deletions cut 5 bases from V and 5 bases from J, with 12 bases between. This CDR3 has 13 residues. The DNA for the CDR3 is TGTGCCAGCAGTACCCGGGGTGCAACTGAAGCTTTCTTT. This translates into CASSTRGATEAFF.

This clonotype was detected only a few times. This chain uses TRBV5-6 with TRBJ1-2, with 8 bases identical to TRBD1. The germline V gene has CDR1 SGHDT and CDR2 YYEEEE. The CDR3 runs to 17 residues. After removal of 0 bases from V and 5 bases from J, the junction contained 12 bases not matched to a gene. CDR3 region: CASSLGLGAGGAYGYTF. In DNA form, the CDR3 reads TGTGCCAGCAGCTTGGGCCTCGGAGCAGGGGGCGCGTATGGCTACACCTTC.

The table lists this clonotype with many counts. At one end the junction does not follow the germline gene, possibly because of a read error. V gene TRBV7-7 combines with J gene TRBJ1-1, with 7 bases that match TRBD1. CDR1 SSHAT and CDR2 FNYEAQ come from the germline V gene (reference sequence). CDR3 length: 18 amino acids. This CDR3 is CASSLAENKGAWNTEAFF. The CDR3 nucleotides read TGTGCTAGCAGCTTAGCGGAAAATAAGGGGGCTTGGAACACTGAAGCTTTCTTT.

The chain combines TRBV12-3 or TRBV12-4 with TRBJ2-3; D is possibly TRBD1 or TRBD2 (5 bases each). V was trimmed by 9 bases and J by 5 bases, leaving 9 bases between them. The CDR3 contains 11 residues. The CDR3 bases are TGTGCCAGTGGGGCGGGAGATACGCAGTATTTT. It codes for CASGAGDTQYF.